The 6 T cell receptor beta chains presented below share a single source sample, sequenced in a study of blood T cell repertoires in COVID-19. Repertoires were generated with immunoSEQ multiplex PCR, while TCRdb's copy carries only in-frame clones and drops some. Of roughly 180,000 clones detected, more than 70% appear once; the ten largest clones hold about 10%. The sequencing input was peripheral blood. The source of these receptors is a woman older than 75 with active or convalescent COVID-19.

This clone was seen more than once but under ten times. The chain joins TRBV2 to TRBJ2-2, with 12 bases lining up with TRBD2. Per germline, CDR1 SNHLY and CDR2 FYNNEI. There are 16 residues in the CDR3. After removal of 6 bases from V and 7 bases from J, the junction contained 9 bases not matched to a gene. This chain's CDR3 is CASSTSSGRAGGELFF. The CDR3 coding sequence is TGTGCCAGCAGCACCTCTAGCGGGAGGGCCGGCGGGGAGCTGTTTTTT.

The V call is TRBV7-9, the J call TRBJ1-1, with 12 positions matching TRBD1. Germline CDR1 is SEHNR and CDR2 is FQNEAQ (reference sequence). After removal of 5 bases from V and 2 bases from J, the junction contained 6 bases not matched to a gene. The CDR3 length is 16 residues. The CDR3 nucleotides are TGTGCCAGCAGCCGAGGGACAGGGGGCGGCAACACTGAAGCTTTCTTT. Protein sequence: CASSRGTGGGNTEAFF.

The rearrangement joins TRBV20-1 to TRBJ2-3, with TRBD2 identical over 9 bases. Germline CDR1 and CDR2: DFQATT and SNEGSKA (reference sequence). There are 15 residues in the CDR3. V was clipped by 3 bases and J by 2 bases; unmatched bases: 6. CDR3 sequence: CSASPSGTYTDTQYF. The CDR3 coding sequence is TGCAGTGCTAGTCCTAGCGGGACCTACACAGATACGCAGTATTTT.

The chain uses TRBV28 and TRBJ2-5; tentative D call: TRBD2 (5 bases). Trimming pared 2 bases from V and 2 bases from J, leaving 9 bases between. CDR3 size: 14 residues. CDR1 MDHEN and CDR2 SYDVKM come from the germline V gene. CDR3 sequence: CASSLGLAQETQYF. DNA for the CDR3: TGTGCCAGCAGTTTAGGATTAGCGCAAGAGACCCAGTACTTC.

The table lists this clone with a few counts. V is TRBV30 and J is TRBJ2-1; 10 nucleotides agree with TRBD2. With V trimmed by 3 bases and J by 7 bases, 6 bases remained unmatched. Per the germline V gene, CDR1 is GTSNPN and CDR2 is SVGIG (reference sequence). The length of the CDR3 is 14 residues. CDR3 nucleotides: TGTGCCTGGAGCGTGACTAGCGGGCTTAATGAGCAGTTCTTC. Translated, it gives CAWSVTSGLNEQFF. Drawing the rest from reference TRBV30 and TRBJ2-1, the complete variable domain is SQTIHQWPATLVQPVGSPLSLECTVEGTSNPNLYWYRQAAGRGLQLLFYSVGIGQISSEVPQNLSASRPQDRQFILSSKKLLLSDSGFYLCAWSVTSGLNEQFFGPGTRLTVL.

This clone was counted a single time. The chain combines TRBV6-6 with TRBJ2-7, with D perhaps TRBD1 (6 bases). CDR1 and CDR2 from the germline V gene are MNHNY and SVGAGI (reference sequence). The CDR3 consists of 17 residues. Trimming pared 5 bases from V and 3 bases from J, leaving 23 bases between. The CDR3 DNA follows: TGTGCCAGCAGTCCGGCAGGGGCAGACTTTAATAACTACGAGCAGTACTTC. Translating it yields CASSPAGADFNNYEQYF.